The present T cell receptor beta chain was sequenced within a study of T cells in Graves' hyperthyroidism and ophthalmopathy. Study results and caveats: The majority of expanded thyroid clonotypes above 0.001 also appeared in blood. Ophthalmopathy and stable hyperthyroidism were separated by a 13 V-J model. Ophthalmopathy was model-predicted a median around 6.1 months pre-onset.

Pregnant or lactating patients were excluded, as were those with uncontrolled infection or other autoimmune disease. The CDR3 regions of TCR beta were amplified from RNA transcripts. Using the HTBI primer set, a first-round RT-PCR was run on the TCR CDR3. TCRdb reanalysed the multiplex PCR reads using MiXCR and keeps one entry per CDR3 protein. The sample consists of over 650,000 distinct CDR3 sequences, just under 45% of them appearing once. Trimming left V 6 bases short and J 1 base short, with 15 bases between. The V gene's germline CDR1 is SNHLY and CDR2 FYNNEI. The CDR3 runs to 15 residues. With regard to this clonotype: Its antigen is as yet unknown.

This sequence was found in an adult man with Graves' disease, either hyperthyroidism or ophthalmopathy (not recorded which). The chain is built from TRBV2 and TRBJ1-1; tentative D call: TRBD1 (6 bases). The specimen was peripheral blood or thyroid tissue (not recorded which). The CDR3 DNA is TGTGCCAGCAGCCGAAGGGGGGGGGGGAACACTGAAGCTTTCTTT. Encoded protein: CASSRRGGGNTEAFF.